This T cell receptor (beta chain) was identified in a study of cytomegalovirus exposure and HLA in healthy donors. Germline values: CDR1 SGDLS, CDR2 YYNGEE. The CDR3 loop spans 13 amino acids. Between the trimmed V and J ends, which lost 4 bases and 3 bases, there was a span of 7 bases. This clone has just a few counts. Antigen specificity is unknown. A multiplex PCR was run with 60 Vbeta primers and 13 Jbeta primers. Libraries were prepared by immunoSEQ multiplex PCR; TCRdb keeps only in-frame clonotypes and omits some of them. Of about 150,000 clones in the sample, around two thirds are singletons; the top ten hold less than 2%. General study results and limits: Judged likely to be a sequencing artifact was a cluster of highly shared sequence variants. The study flagged roughly 150 TCR beta chains as cytomegalovirus-associated.

The receptor was derived from a male donor in good health and CMV-seronegative. Sequenced: PBMCs. This rearrangement joins TRBV9 to TRBJ1-4; D gene uncertain. The CDR3 region is CASSQMANEKLFF. CDR3 coding DNA: TGTGCCAGCAGCCAGATGGCTAATGAAAAACTGTTTTTT.